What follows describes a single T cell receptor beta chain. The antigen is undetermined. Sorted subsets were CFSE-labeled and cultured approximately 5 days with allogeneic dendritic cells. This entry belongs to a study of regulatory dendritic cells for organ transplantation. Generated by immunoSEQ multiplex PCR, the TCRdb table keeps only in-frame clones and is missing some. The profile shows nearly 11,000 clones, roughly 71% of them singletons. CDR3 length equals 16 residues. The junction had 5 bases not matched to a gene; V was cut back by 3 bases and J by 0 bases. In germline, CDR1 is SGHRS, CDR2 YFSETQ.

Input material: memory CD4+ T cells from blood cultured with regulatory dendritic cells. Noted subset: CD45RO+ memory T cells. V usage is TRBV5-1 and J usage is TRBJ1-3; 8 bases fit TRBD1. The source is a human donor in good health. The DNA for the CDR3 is TGCGCCAGCAGCTCTTCCGGACAGGGCTCTGGAAACACCATATATTTT. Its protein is CASSSSGQGSGNTIYF.